One sample yielded the 7 T cell receptor beta chains listed below, sequenced in a study of shared clonotypes between healthy human individuals. TCRdb's table, derived via immunoSEQ multiplex PCR, lists solely in-frame clones and lacks some. Altogether roughly 2.6 million clones are present, approximately 92% being singletons, with the ten largest covering around 0.14%. The sample comprised naive CD4+ T cells sorted from blood. Regarding subset: CD45RA+ positively selected. The receptors originated from a man aged 18 to 30 in good health.

This rearrangement joins TRBV5-1 to TRBJ2-3; perhaps TRBD2 as D (6 bases). Germline lookup yields CDR1 SGHRS and CDR2 YFSETQ. The V and J ends lost 4 bases and 4 bases respectively, with 10 bases between them. This CDR3 has 13 amino acids. As DNA, the CDR3 is TGCGCCAGCAGCGTAGCGGCCTCAGATACGCAGTATTTT. It specifies CASSVAASDTQYF. The full variable domain, its missing parts supplied by reference TRBV5-1 and TRBJ2-3, is KAGVTQTPRYLIKTRGQQVTLSCSPISGHRSVSWYQQTPGQGLQFLFEYFSETQRNKGNFPGRFSGRQFSNSRSEMNVSTLELGDSALYLCASSVAASDTQYFGPGTRLTVL.

The J gene is TRBJ1-1, the V gene TRBV7-9, with D maybe TRBD1 (6 bases). CDR1 and CDR2 from the germline V gene are SEHNR and FQNEAQ (reference sequence). The germline V and J ends were trimmed by 11 bases and 0 bases, with 19 bases remaining between them. The CDR3 covers 15 residues. The CDR3 spells CALSRGANLNTEAFF. The DNA of the CDR3 is TGTGCCCTCAGCCGGGGGGCGAATCTGAACACTGAAGCTTTCTTT.

The V call is TRBV19, the J call TRBJ2-5; D gene unclear. Germline assignment: CDR1 LNHDA and CDR2 SQIVND (reference sequence). V shed 5 bases and J shed 5 bases, with 12 bases lying between them. The CDR3 extends over 13 amino acids. For the CDR3, the DNA is TGTGCCAGTAGTCCTGACGGCCGGGAGACCCAGTACTTC. Translation gives CASSPDGRETQYF.

The chain combines TRBV4-3 with TRBJ2-1; 9 positions match TRBD2. Germline V lookup: CDR1 LGHNA, CDR2 YSLEER. This CDR3 region has 16 residues. V shed 0 bases and J 12 bases; nucleotides not matched to a gene: 12. CDR3 nucleotide sequence: TGCGCCAGCAGCCAAGATATGCTAGCGGGAACCCCGTGGCAGTTCTTC. Protein product: CASSQDMLAGTPWQFF.

The DNA for the CDR3 is TGTGCCAGCAGTGGTCGGGACGGCGGCACTCAGCCCCAGCATTTT. Encoded protein: CASSGRDGGTQPQHF. This chain connects TRBV25-1 to TRBJ1-5; a weak D match, TRBD1 (5 bases). CDR1 and CDR2 from the germline V gene are MGHDK and SYGVNS. The CDR3 has 15 amino acids. V lost 4 bases, J lost 6 bases, and 16 bases lay in between.

The chain carries TRBV19 and TRBJ1-3; 7 nucleotides match TRBD1. Trimming removed 8 bases from V and 3 bases from J; junction bases left unmatched: 4. Per the germline V gene, CDR1 is LNHDA and CDR2 is SQIVND (reference sequence). This CDR3 has 13 residues. CDR3 in amino acids: CASETGVGNTIYF. CDR3 DNA sequence: TGTGCCAGTGAAACAGGGGTTGGAAACACCATATATTTT.

This clone appeared a single time. J is TRBJ2-5 and V is TRBV18, with D maybe TRBD1 (6 bases). Trimming left V 3 bases short and J 4 bases short, with 18 bases between. The CDR3 runs 16 residues. The germline gives CDR1 KGHSH, CDR2 LQKENI. The CDR3 reads CASSPRDAGVRETQYF. The CDR3 DNA reads as TGTGCCAGCTCACCGAGGGATGCAGGGGTCAGAGAGACCCAGTACTTC.